This is a list of T cell receptor beta chains from one sample in a study of beta chain features in type 1 diabetes. The method was immunoSEQ multiplex PCR; TCRdb's version includes in-frame clones alone and lacks a portion of them. Found here are approximately 50,000 clones, about 64% of them singletons; the top ten hold around 0.29%. Material for sequencing was stem cell memory CD4+ T cells from blood. The receptors were sampled from a woman under 40 with type 1 diabetes. Each CDR3 is given with its conserved first and last residue. D genes are given only for firm matches. Size is omitted from some rows. Given values are once, few, many or a class for expanded clones.

TRBJ1-2 TRBV14 NA NA TGTGCCAGCAGCCAAGGTGTAGACTATGGCTACACCTTC CASSQGVDYGYTF
TRBJ2-2 TRBV12-2 NA NA TGTGCAAGTCGCTTACGTCGGGTGGCACTAGCGGGAACTGGGGAGCTGTTTTTT CASRLRRVALAGTGELFF
TRBJ1-1 TRBV15 few NA TGTGCCACCAGCAGAGATCTGGGACAAGAAGCTTTCTTT CATSRDLGQEAFF
TRBJ2-3 TRBV28 NA NA TGTGCCAGTTTTGGCCAAGGGGCTAAAGATACGCAGTATTTT CASFGQGAKDTQYF
TRBJ2-1 TRBV30 NA NA TGTGCCTGGAGTGTTCGGGAGTTGGCCTACAATGAGCAGTTCTTC CAWSVRELAYNEQFF
TRBJ2-1 TRBV2 NA TRBD1 TGTGCCAGCAGTGAAAGGGGGCCTTACAATGAGCAGTTCTTC CASSERGPYNEQFF
TRBJ2-7 TRBV11-2 NA NA TGTGCCAGCATGTCCCTGTTAGGGACATTCGCCTACGAGCAGTACTTC CASMSLLGTFAYEQYF
TRBJ2-7 TRBV6-1 NA TRBD1 TGTGCCAGCAGTCCGGGACAGGGGGCATCTATCGAGCAGTACTTC CASSPGQGASIEQYF
TRBJ2-1 TRBV9 NA TRBD2 TGTGCCAGCAGCGATCTAGCGGGAGGGCTTAATGAGCAGTTCTTC CASSDLAGGLNEQFF
TRBJ1-5 TRBV7-6 NA NA TGTGCCAGCAGCCCCAGTCAGCCCCAGCATTTT CASSPSQPQHF
TRBJ2-3 TRBV11-2 NA TRBD2 TGTGCCAGCAGCTCGGGAGGGGCGGCCCCGGGGGATACGCAGTATTTT CASSSGGAAPGDTQYF
TRBJ1-1 TRBV7-2 NA TRBD1 TGTGCCAGCCCTAAACAGGGGGCCCTTTACACTGAAGCTTTCTTT CASPKQGALYTEAFF
TRBJ2-2 TRBV7-9 NA TRBD1 TGTGCCAGCAGTCAGGGGGCAAACACCGGGGAGCTGTTTTTT CASSQGANTGELFF
TRBJ2-7 TRBV4-1 NA TRBD2 TGCGCCAGCAGCCAGACTAGCGGGAGAGACGGCGAGCAGTACTTC CASSQTSGRDGEQYF
TRBJ1-2 TRBV18 NA TRBD1 TGTGCCAGCTCACAGGGGGCGACCCTCTATGGCTACACCTTC CASSQGATLYGYTF